Listed here are 8 T cell receptor beta chains from one sample, sequenced in a study of cytomegalovirus exposure and HLA in healthy donors. With 60 Vbeta and 13 Jbeta primers, the PCR was carried out. Sequencing was performed with immunoSEQ multiplex PCR; in TCRdb, only in-frame clones are kept and a portion is missing. The data show 200,000 to 300,000 clones, approximately 81% seen once. The source material was PBMCs. The receptors here all came from an older woman in good health and CMV-seropositive.

V usage is TRBV5-1 and J usage is TRBJ1-1; TRBD1 matches 9 bases. The ends lost 4 bases at V and 2 bases at J; junction bases unmatched: 9. CDR1 and CDR2 (germline): SGHRS, YFSETQ. The CDR3 consists of 16 residues. The DNA for the CDR3 is TGCGCCAGCAGCGAATACAGGGGGCAGGGAAACACTGAAGCTTTCTTT. It yields the protein CASSEYRGQGNTEAFF.

V is TRBV6-5 and J is TRBJ2-7; a possible D gene is TRBD2 (6 bases). Looked up from germline, CDR1 is MNHEY and CDR2 is SVGAGI. The CDR3 loop spans 15 amino acids. V shed 0 bases and J shed 0 bases, with 9 bases lying between them. The CDR3 DNA reads TGTGCCAGCAGTTACTCGTCTAGCGCCTCCTACGAGCAGTACTTC. Its protein product is CASSYSSSASYEQYF.

This clone has just one count. V and J are TRBV2 and TRBJ1-2, with TRBD1 as a possible D gene (5 bases). V was pared by 6 bases and J by 0 bases, with 14 bases between. CDR1 is SNHLY and CDR2 is FYNNEI in the germline V gene. The CDR3 length is 15 residues. Here the CDR3 DNA reads TGTGCCAGCAGCGGCAGGGCTGTCCCTAACTATGGCTACACCTTC. It yields the protein CASSGRAVPNYGYTF. The whole variable domain, filled in from reference TRBV2 and TRBJ1-2, reads EPEVTQTPSHQVTQMGQEVILRCVPISNHLYFYWYRQILGQKVEFLVSFYNNEISEKSEIFDDQFSVERPDGSNFTLKIRSTKLEDSAMYFCASSGRAVPNYGYTFGSGTRLTVV.

The V and J genes are TRBV29-1 and TRBJ2-5, with 7 bases lining up with TRBD1. There are 15 residues in the CDR3. The V gene end was trimmed by 3 bases and the J gene end by 1 base; junction bases not matched to a gene: 8. Germline V lookup: CDR1 SQVTM, CDR2 ANQGSEA. As DNA, the CDR3 is TGCAGCGTTGATGGACAGGAAAAGCGCCAAGAGACCCAGTACTTC. Translated, it gives CSVDGQEKRQETQYF. The full variable domain, in which reference TRBV29-1 and TRBJ2-5 provide the parts outside the CDR3, is SAVISQKPSRDICQRGTSLTIQCQVDSQVTMMFWYRQQPGQSLTLIATANQGSEATYESGFVIDKFPISRPNLTFSTLTVSNMSPEDSSIYLCSVDGQEKRQETQYFGPGTRLLVL.

Points on this clone: An end of the junction does not agree with germline; a read error may underlie this. This rearrangement joins TRBV5-4 to TRBJ2-7; 8 bases fit TRBD2. Per the germline V gene, CDR1 is SGHNT and CDR2 is YYREEE (reference sequence). The CDR3 is 13 amino acids. The CDR3 region is CASSLAVERERCF. CDR3 DNA: TGTGCCAGCAGCTTGGCCGTCGAGCGGGAGAGGTGCTTC.

The V gene is TRBV9, the J gene TRBJ2-1; D not resolved. The CDR3 is made up of 11 amino acids. Germline V CDR1 and CDR2: SGDLS, YYNGEE. Trimming left V 6 bases short and J 8 bases short, with 9 bases between. CDR3 DNA sequence: TGTGCCAGCAAAAACCGCGATGAGCAGTTCTTC. Translated, it gives CASKNRDEQFF.

V gene TRBV7-2 combines with J gene TRBJ1-2; possibly TRBD1 for D (6 bases). The CDR3 is made up of 14 amino acids. V dropped 8 bases and J dropped 6 bases, with 19 bases sitting between them. The germline V gene has CDR1 SGHTA and CDR2 FQGNSA. The chain's CDR3 is CASSSNRGADGYTF. The CDR3 nucleotides are TGTGCCAGCTCCTCCAATCGGGGGGCGGATGGCTACACCTTC.

The rearrangement joins TRBV18 to TRBJ2-6; 7 bases match TRBD1. The CDR3 extends over 17 amino acids. The germline V gene has CDR1 KGHSH and CDR2 LQKENI. The junction had 8 bases not matched to a gene; V was cut back by 6 bases and J by 0 bases. The CDR3 DNA is TGTGCCAGCTCCCCGGGACAGACCAGCTCTGGGGCCAACGTCCTGACTTTC. Protein sequence: CASSPGQTSSGANVLTF.